What follows describes a single TCR beta chain. V was pared by 5 bases and J by 5 bases, with 9 bases of the junction left unmatched. CDR1 SGHRS and CDR2 YFSETQ come from the germline V gene. The CDR3 consists of 14 residues. The source of the sample is a study of OX40 agonist ivuxolimab in advanced cancers. Produced via immunoSEQ multiplex PCR; TCRdb's table is partial and in-frame only. The sample shows just over 50,000 clones, roughly 84% of them seen only once. The chain recombines TRBV5-1 with TRBJ2-7; TRBD1 agrees at 8 bases. This clonotype was sampled from an adult with an advanced solid tumor such as melanoma, head and neck, liver or kidney cancer. Material: CD4+ or CD8+ T cells sorted from blood, obtained in a trial of the OX40 agonist ivuxolimab. CDR3 sequence reads: CASSNTGGTNEQYF. DNA of the CDR3: TGCGCCAGCAGTAACACAGGGGGGACCAACGAGCAGTACTTC. The whole variable domain, filled in from reference TRBV5-1 and TRBJ2-7, reads KAGVTQTPRYLIKTRGQQVTLSCSPISGHRSVSWYQQTPGQGLQFLFEYFSETQRNKGNFPGRFSGRQFSNSRSEMNVSTLELGDSALYLCASSNTGGTNEQYFGPGTRLTVT.